The 5 T cell receptor beta chains listed next were all sequenced from one sample in a study of T cells in Graves' hyperthyroidism and ophthalmopathy. RNA transcripts were the template for amplifying TCR beta CDR3 regions. A first-round RT-PCR of the TCR CDR3 used the HTBI primer set. TCRdb recomputed calls from the multiplex PCR reads with MiXCR, one row per CDR3 protein. The table shows more than 500,000 distinct CDR3 sequences, with about 16% occurring only once. Sequencing was performed on blood. These TCRs come from a woman aged 25 to 39 with Graves' ophthalmopathy.

This clonotype was counted many times. This chain links TRBV30 with TRBJ1-1; no definite D call. V lost 4 bases to trimming and J lost 4 bases, with 10 bases between them. CDR3 length: 12 residues. Germline CDR1 is GTSNPN and CDR2 is SVGIG (reference sequence). The CDR3 nucleotides are TGTGCCTGGAAGAATGTTTTCACTGAAGCTTTCTTT. Its translation: CAWKNVFTEAFF.

This clonotype came up many times. The chain links TRBV30 to TRBJ1-4; D is possibly TRBD1 (6 bases). CDR1 GTSNPN and CDR2 SVGIG come from the germline V gene (reference sequence). CDR3 length: 15 amino acids. V lost 1 base to trimming and J lost 7 bases, with 16 bases between them. CDR3 region: CAWSASGTFPEKLFF. As DNA, the CDR3 is TGTGCCTGGAGTGCGTCCGGGACATTTCCTGAAAAACTGTTTTTT.

This clonotype showed up many times. The gene calls are TRBV7-2 and TRBJ2-1; 7 positions agree with TRBD2. V was pared by 8 bases and J by 3 bases, with 7 bases of the junction left unmatched. CDR1 SGHTA and CDR2 FQGNSA come from the germline V gene. There are 14 residues in the CDR3. DNA of the CDR3: TGTGCCAGCCACCTAGCGGACCTCTACAATGAGCAGTTCTTC. Amino acid sequence: CASHLADLYNEQFF.

This clonotype was seen only a few times. The chain joins TRBV4-2 to TRBJ1-3; no clear D gene. CDR3 length: 16 amino acids. Looked up from germline, CDR1 is LGHNA and CDR2 is YNFKEQ. The germline V and J ends were trimmed by 0 bases and 0 bases, with 9 bases remaining between them. The CDR3: CASSQDEVVSGNTIYF. DNA of the CDR3: TGTGCCAGCAGCCAAGATGAAGTAGTCTCTGGAAACACCATATATTTT.

The gene calls are TRBV6-1 and TRBJ2-7; no firm D call. CDR3 size: 11 residues. Germline assignment: CDR1 MNHNS and CDR2 SASEGT. V was trimmed by 3 bases and J by 6 bases, leaving 6 bases between them. The CDR3 loop reads CASSDYIEQYF. The CDR3 coding sequence is TGTGCCAGCAGTGACTACATCGAGCAGTACTTC.